This TCR beta chain emerged from a study of control samples from healthy donors and cancer patients (dated by TCRdb to about 2020). Notes on this clone: Its antigen target is currently unknown. Base qualities are not recorded, but no much larger clone differs from it by a single base.

Library generation was performed with the immunoSEQ multiplex PCR assay. The immuneACCESS repertoire file appears here via TCRdb, limited to in-frame rearrangements. These files lack a portion of the clones; in checked studies, under half of the deficit traces to unresolved V genes, and the cause of the others is not known. This sample is represented by 63,000 or so clones; over 70% of them were singletons. The leading ten clones occupy over 25% of the sample. The clonotype originates from a man aged 45-60 years in good health. The sequencing input was blood.

This receptor carries the CDR3 CASSLGRGSFSNQPQHF. The DNA sequence is TGTGCCAGCAGCCTAGGCCGAGGTAGCTTTAGCAATCAGCCCCAGCATTTT. The chain is made from TRBV28 and TRBJ1-5, with the D gene call left open. V lost 6 bases and J lost 0 bases; the stretch between them is 18 bases long. CDR1 and CDR2, per the germline V gene, are MDHEN and SYDVKM. From its cysteine to its phenylalanine, the CDR3 spans 17 amino acids. Kept here is only the CDR3 DNA, which spans 51 bases and is read in frame from base 1.